This entry concerns a single TCR beta chain. The antigen it recognizes is unknown. Base qualities were left out, and no much larger clone turns up one base away. Receptor libraries were prepared by 5' RACE. The sequencer listed for this sample is NextSeq 500. In the TCR library protocol, unique molecular identifiers were attached to individual cDNA molecules to correct for PCR bias and sequencing error. Both TCR alpha and beta chains were sequenced, and tight co-correlation was observed between alpha and beta sequence abundances in each sample. Per the original workflow: V gene, J gene and CDR3 annotation of TCR sequences was performed with Decombinator V4. Expanded TCRs were defined as changing significantly between any two time points under a Poisson model with p below 0.0001. TCR abundances were normalised to the total number of TCRs sequenced per sample and were expressed as counts per million. MAIT TCRs were defined by TRAV1-2 paired with TRAJ12, TRAJ20 or TRAJ33, and iNKT TCRs by TRAV10 paired with TRAJ18. VDJdb, accessed 1 November 2021, was searched for CMV, EBV and SARS-CoV-2 annotated TCRs, excluding TCRs annotated for multiple antigens. The public reads were run again by TCRdb, first through fastp at Q25 and then through MiXCR, and only productive beta chains were kept. Each CDR3 protein gets just one entry, which takes the most common genes and DNA from the rows behind it. TCRdb's processing, not the authors', yielded these V and J calls. A total of 90,000 to 100,000 distinct CDR3 sequences appear in this sample, approximately 13% of them only once. About 2.3% of the sample goes to the ten largest clones.

This sample was taken from a study of early T cells in non-severe SARS-CoV-2 infection listed by TCRdb under 2021. Regarding the complete study: Bulk RNA from unsorted whole blood was used for TCR sequencing, so alpha and beta chains could not be paired. Broad study findings and their caveats: VDJdb matching was skewed toward anti-spike CD8 responses, so virus-specific expansions were likely underestimated and private and CD4 specificities were missed.

The CDR3 numbers 16 residues from cysteine through phenylalanine. CDR3 DNA is the only sequence kept; it has 48 bases, read in frame from the first base. V sheds 3 bases and J sheds 7 bases, leaving 18 bases between their ends. Set within a cohort of healthcare workers in London, UK, this nested case-control study involved weekly PCR testing of nasopharyngeal swabs along with blood sampling. Healthcare workers were recruited between 23 and 31 March 2020, during the week of the UK lockdown, and were followed weekly for up to 16 weeks. The sequenced material came from whole blood. The V gene is TRBV12-3 or TRBV12-4 and the J gene is TRBJ2-2; the D gene is perhaps TRBD2, from 5 matching bases. The source of this sequence is an adult who was a healthcare worker with PCR-confirmed SARS-CoV-2 infection or an uninfected control (not recorded which). For the CDR3, the sequence is CASSFNAGVGSGELFF. The DNA sequence reads TGTGCCAGCAGTTTTAACGCGGGCGTGGGTAGCGGGGAGCTGTTTTTT.